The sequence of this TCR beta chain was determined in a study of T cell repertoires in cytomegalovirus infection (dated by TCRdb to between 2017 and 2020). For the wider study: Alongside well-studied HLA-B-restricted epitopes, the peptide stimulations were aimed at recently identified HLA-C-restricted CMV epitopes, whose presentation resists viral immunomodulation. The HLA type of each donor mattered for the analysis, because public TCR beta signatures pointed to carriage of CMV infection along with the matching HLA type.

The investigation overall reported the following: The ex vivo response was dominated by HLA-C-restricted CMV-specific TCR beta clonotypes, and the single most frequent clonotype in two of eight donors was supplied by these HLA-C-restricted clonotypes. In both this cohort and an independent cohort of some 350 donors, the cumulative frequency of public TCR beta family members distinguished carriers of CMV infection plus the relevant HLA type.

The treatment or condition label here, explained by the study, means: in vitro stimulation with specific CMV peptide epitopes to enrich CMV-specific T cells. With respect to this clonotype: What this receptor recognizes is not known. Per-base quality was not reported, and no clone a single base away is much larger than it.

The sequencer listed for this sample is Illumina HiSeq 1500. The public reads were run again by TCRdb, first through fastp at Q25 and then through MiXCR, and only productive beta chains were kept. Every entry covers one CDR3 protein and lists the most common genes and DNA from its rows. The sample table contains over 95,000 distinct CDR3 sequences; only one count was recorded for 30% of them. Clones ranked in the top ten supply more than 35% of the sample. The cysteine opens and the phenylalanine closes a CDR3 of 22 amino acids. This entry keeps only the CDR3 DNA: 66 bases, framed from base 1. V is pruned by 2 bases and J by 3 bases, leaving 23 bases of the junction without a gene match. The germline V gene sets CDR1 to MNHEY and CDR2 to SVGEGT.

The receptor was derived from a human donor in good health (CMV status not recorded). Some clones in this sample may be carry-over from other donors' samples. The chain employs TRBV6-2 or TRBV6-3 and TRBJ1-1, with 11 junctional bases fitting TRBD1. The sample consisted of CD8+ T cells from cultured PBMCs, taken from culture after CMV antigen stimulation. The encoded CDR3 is CASSYRTGQGDLPPEGYTEAFF. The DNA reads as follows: TGTGCCAGCAGTTACCGGACGGGACAGGGGGACTTACCCCCCGAAGGCTACACTGAAGCTTTCTTT.